This T cell receptor (beta chain) came from a study of technical replicates of blood from several donors. Profiled with immunoSEQ multiplex PCR; TCRdb holds only in-frame clones, not every one. The repertoire holds approximately 79,000 clones, with approximately 97% as singletons. This CDR3 region has 13 residues. Germline CDR1 reads SNHLY; CDR2 reads FYNNEI. Trimming pared 7 bases from V and 5 bases from J, leaving 14 bases between. Sequences were obtained from T cells isolated from PBMCs. The chain is built from TRBV2 and TRBJ1-2; D remains unclear. This sequence originates from a human donor in good health. Here the CDR3 reads CASMRRIAYGYTF. DNA for the CDR3: TGTGCCAGCATGAGGAGGATCGCTTATGGCTACACCTTC.